A selection of T cell receptor beta chains follows, all from one sample in a study of blood T cell repertoires in COVID-19. The method was immunoSEQ multiplex PCR; TCRdb's version includes in-frame clones alone and lacks a portion of them. Among tens of thousands of clones, over 85% were seen once, and the ten largest hold around 1.3%. The source material was peripheral blood. Every receptor here comes from a man between 60 and 70 years old with acute or convalescent COVID-19. Both conserved end residues are part of each CDR3. The D gene is left open where the match is weak. The listing skips clone size in some rows; elsewhere it reads once, few, many or a size class.

V gene	D gene	J gene	clone size	CDR3 protein	CDR3 DNA
TRBV7-9	TRBD1	TRBJ1-4	.	CASSPGQGTNEKLFF	TGTGCCAGCAGCCCAGGACAGGGGACAAATGAAAAACTGTTTTTT
TRBV7-9	.	TRBJ2-7	.	CASSLTGDRTYEQYF	TGTGCCAGCAGCTTAACGGGGGACAGAACCTACGAGCAGTACTTC
TRBV5-6	TRBD1	TRBJ2-3	once	CASSLFSGTGSTDTQYF	TGTGCCAGCAGCCTTTTCTCCGGGACAGGTAGCACAGATACGCAGTATTTT
TRBV25-1	.	TRBJ1-1	.	CASMPSRVNTEAFF	TGTGCCAGCATGCCGAGCCGGGTGAACACTGAAGCTTTCTTT
TRBV6-6	.	TRBJ1-5	.	CASSSLTNRANQPQHF	TGTGCCAGCAGTTCCCTCACAAACAGGGCAAATCAGCCCCAGCATTTT
TRBV5-6	TRBD1	TRBJ1-1	.	CASSLDRSSTKAFF	TGTGCCAGCAGCCTGGACAGGTCATCAACGAAAGCTTTCTTT
TRBV5-1	.	TRBJ2-7	.	CASSSYLTVALGNEQYF	TGCGCCAGCAGCTCATACCTGACAGTAGCCCTAGGCAACGAGCAGTACTTC
TRBV3-1/TRBV3-2	.	TRBJ1-1	.	CASSQGKLLGAEAFF	TGTGCCAGCAGCCAAGGAAAGCTCTTGGGAGCTGAAGCTTTCTTT
TRBV12-5	.	TRBJ2-2	once	CASGLVFPTGELFF	TGTGCTAGTGGTTTGGTATTTCCTACCGGGGAGCTGTTTTTT
TRBV18	.	TRBJ1-1	.	CASSPPSGWDTEAFF	TGTGCCAGCTCACCACCATCAGGGTGGGACACTGAAGCTTTCTTT
TRBV12-3/TRBV12-4	.	TRBJ1-1	.	CASSVRMNTEAFF	TGTGCCAGCAGTGTGAGGATGAACACTGAAGCTTTCTTT
TRBV15	.	TRBJ1-2	.	CATSRGGQGHGGYTF	TGTGCCACCAGCAGAGGGGGCCAGGGCCATGGTGGCTACACCTTC
TRBV24-1	.	TRBJ1-1	.	CATRRGGLDTEAFF	TGTGCCACCAGGAGGGGGGGGCTGGACACTGAAGCTTTCTTT
TRBV18	TRBD1	TRBJ1-2	.	CASSPGQGAYGYTF	TGTGCCAGCTCACCGGGACAGGGAGCATATGGCTACACCTTC
TRBV7-8	TRBD1	TRBJ1-1	.	CASSLGTGALAAEAFF	TGTGCCAGCAGCTTAGGGACAGGGGCCTTGGCCGCTGAAGCTTTCTTT
TRBV2	.	TRBJ1-2	.	CASQLEFQGSGGYTF	TGTGCCAGCCAACTCGAATTCCAGGGAAGTGGTGGCTACACCTTC
TRBV24-1	TRBD1	TRBJ2-2	.	CATSDSQDRGTGELFF	TGTGCCACCAGTGATAGCCAGGACAGGGGCACCGGGGAGCTGTTTTTT
TRBV7-9	.	TRBJ2-1	.	CASSQTPIDYNEQFF	TGTGCCAGCAGCCAAACCCCAATAGACTACAATGAGCAGTTCTTC
TRBV7-2	.	TRBJ1-1	.	CASSLRGSNLINTEAFF	TGTGCCAGCAGCTTACGGGGGTCCAACTTAATAAACACTGAAGCTTTCTTT
TRBV5-6	.	TRBJ1-3	.	CASSPPGIPGNTIYF	TGTGCCAGCAGCCCCCCAGGTATTCCTGGAAACACCATATATTTT
TRBV6-1	TRBD2	TRBJ2-3	once	CASSATVAGRTDTQYF	TGTGCCAGCAGTGCAACCGTAGCGGGTCGCACAGATACGCAGTATTTT
TRBV27	TRBD1	TRBJ1-2	few	CASSHKRTGGFGYTF	TGTGCCAGCAGTCATAAACGGACAGGGGGCTTTGGCTACACCTTC
TRBV4-1	TRBD1	TRBJ1-2	.	CASSHSGGYGYTF	TGCGCCAGCAGCCACTCAGGGGGCTATGGCTACACCTTC
TRBV27	.	TRBJ2-1	.	CASSPGYNEQFF	TGTGCCAGCTCCCCGGGATACAATGAGCAGTTCTTC
TRBV29-1	.	TRBJ2-3	.	CSVATGITDTQYF	TGCAGCGTTGCTACGGGGATCACAGATACGCAGTATTTT